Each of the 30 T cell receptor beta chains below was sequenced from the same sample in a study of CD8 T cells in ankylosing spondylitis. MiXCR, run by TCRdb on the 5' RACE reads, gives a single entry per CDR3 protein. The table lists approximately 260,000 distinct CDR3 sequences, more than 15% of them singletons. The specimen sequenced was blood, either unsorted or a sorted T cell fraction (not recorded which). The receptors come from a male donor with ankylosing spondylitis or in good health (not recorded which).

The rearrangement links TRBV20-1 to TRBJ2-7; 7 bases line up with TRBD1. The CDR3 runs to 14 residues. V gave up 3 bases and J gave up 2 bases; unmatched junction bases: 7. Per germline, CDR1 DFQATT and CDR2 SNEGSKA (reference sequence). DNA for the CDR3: TGCAGTGCTAGCGCGACAGGGCGGCCCTACGAGCAGTACTTC. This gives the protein CSASATGRPYEQYF.

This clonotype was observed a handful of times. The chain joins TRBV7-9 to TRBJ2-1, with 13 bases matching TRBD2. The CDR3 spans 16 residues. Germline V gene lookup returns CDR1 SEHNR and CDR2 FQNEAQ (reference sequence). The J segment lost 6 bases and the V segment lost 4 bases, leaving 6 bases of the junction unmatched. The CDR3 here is CASSSVLAGGGNEQFF. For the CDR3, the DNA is TGTGCCAGCAGCTCCGTACTAGCGGGAGGGGGCAATGAGCAGTTCTTC.

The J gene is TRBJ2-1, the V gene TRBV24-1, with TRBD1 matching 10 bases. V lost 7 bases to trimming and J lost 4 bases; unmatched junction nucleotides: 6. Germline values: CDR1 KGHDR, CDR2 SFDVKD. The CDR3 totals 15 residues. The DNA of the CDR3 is TGTGCCACCAGCTCCGGGACAGGGGCTTACAATGAGCAGTTCTTC. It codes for CATSSGTGAYNEQFF.

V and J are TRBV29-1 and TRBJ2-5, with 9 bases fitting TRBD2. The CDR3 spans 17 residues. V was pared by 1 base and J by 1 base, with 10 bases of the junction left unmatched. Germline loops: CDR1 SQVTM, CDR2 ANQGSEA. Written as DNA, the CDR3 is TGCAGCGTTGAAGCTAAGGGGCTAGCGGGGCCCCAAGAGACCCAGTACTTC. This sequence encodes CSVEAKGLAGPQETQYF. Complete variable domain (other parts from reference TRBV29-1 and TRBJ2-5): SAVISQKPSRDICQRGTSLTIQCQVDSQVTMMFWYRQQPGQSLTLIATANQGSEATYESGFVIDKFPISRPNLTFSTLTVSNMSPEDSSIYLCSVEAKGLAGPQETQYFGPGTRLLVL.

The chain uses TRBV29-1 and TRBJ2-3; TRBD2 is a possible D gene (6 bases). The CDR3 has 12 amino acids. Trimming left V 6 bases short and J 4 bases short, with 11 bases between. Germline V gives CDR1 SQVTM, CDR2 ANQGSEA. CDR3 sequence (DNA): TGCAGCGTGACTAGGGGCTCAGATACGCAGTATTTT. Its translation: CSVTRGSDTQYF.

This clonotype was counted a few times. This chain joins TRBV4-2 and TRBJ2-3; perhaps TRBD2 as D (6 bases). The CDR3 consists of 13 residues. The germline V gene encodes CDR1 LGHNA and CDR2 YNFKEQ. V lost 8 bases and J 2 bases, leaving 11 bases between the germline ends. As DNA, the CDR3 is TGTGCCAGCGGGGGGACTGCCACAGATACGCAGTATTTT. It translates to CASGGTATDTQYF.

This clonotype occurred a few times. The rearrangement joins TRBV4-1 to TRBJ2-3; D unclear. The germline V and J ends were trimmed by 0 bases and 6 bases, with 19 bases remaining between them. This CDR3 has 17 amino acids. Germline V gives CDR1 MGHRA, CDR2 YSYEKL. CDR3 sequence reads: CASSQERMPGIGDTQYF. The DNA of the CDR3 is TGCGCCAGCAGCCAAGAACGCATGCCGGGTATTGGCGATACGCAGTATTTT.

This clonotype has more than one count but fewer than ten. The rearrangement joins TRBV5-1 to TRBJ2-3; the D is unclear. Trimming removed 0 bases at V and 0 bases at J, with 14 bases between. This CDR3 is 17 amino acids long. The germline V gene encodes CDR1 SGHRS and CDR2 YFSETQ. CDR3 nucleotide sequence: TGCGCCAGCAGCTTGGAGTACGGGCCAGGTAGCACAGATACGCAGTATTTT. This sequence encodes CASSLEYGPGSTDTQYF.

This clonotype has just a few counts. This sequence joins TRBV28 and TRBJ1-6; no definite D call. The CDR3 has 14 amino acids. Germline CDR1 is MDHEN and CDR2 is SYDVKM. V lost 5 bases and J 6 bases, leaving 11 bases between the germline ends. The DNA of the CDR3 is TGTGCCAGCAGTCAATGGGAACTTAATTCACCCCTCCACTTT. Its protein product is CASSQWELNSPLHF.

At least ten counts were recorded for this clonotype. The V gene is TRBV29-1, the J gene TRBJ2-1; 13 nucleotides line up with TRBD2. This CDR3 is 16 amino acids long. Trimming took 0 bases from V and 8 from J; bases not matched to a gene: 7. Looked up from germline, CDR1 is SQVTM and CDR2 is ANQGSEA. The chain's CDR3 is CSVEDGRTSGRDEQFF. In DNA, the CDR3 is TGCAGCGTTGAAGATGGACGGACTAGCGGGAGAGATGAGCAGTTCTTC.

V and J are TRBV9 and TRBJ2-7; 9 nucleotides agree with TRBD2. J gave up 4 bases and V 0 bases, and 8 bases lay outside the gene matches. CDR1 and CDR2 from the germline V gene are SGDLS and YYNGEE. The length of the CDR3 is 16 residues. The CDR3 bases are TGTGCCAGCAGCGTAGCTGGTAGCGGGAGTCAATACGAGCAGTACTTC. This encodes CASSVAGSGSQYEQYF.

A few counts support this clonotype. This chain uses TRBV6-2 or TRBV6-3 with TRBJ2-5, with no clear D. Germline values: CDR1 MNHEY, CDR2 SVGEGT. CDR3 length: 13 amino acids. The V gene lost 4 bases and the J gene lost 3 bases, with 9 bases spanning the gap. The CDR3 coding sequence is TGTGCCAGCAGTTCCGGGTATGAAGAGACCCAGTACTTC. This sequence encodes CASSSGYEETQYF.

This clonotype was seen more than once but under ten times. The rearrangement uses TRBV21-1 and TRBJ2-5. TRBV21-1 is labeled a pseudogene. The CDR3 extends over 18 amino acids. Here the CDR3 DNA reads TGTGCCAGCAGCAAAGCTCAGACTTTTGACATTCAGGAAGAGACCCAGTACTTC. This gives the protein CASSKAQTFDIQEETQYF.

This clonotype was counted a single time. The CDR3 here is CASSIDPSSGANVLTF. CDR3 coding DNA: TGTGCCAGCAGCATTGACCCTAGCTCTGGGGCCAACGTCCTGACTTTC. This sequence joins TRBV9 and TRBJ2-6, with D hard to call. Germline V CDR1 and CDR2: SGDLS, YYNGEE. V was shortened by 4 bases and J by 0 bases, with 11 bases between the two germline ends. CDR3 size: 16 residues.

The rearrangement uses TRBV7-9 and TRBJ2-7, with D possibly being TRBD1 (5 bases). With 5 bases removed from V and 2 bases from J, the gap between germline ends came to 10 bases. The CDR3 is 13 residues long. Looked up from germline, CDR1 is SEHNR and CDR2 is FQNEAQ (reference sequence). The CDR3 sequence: CASSGHRTYEQYF. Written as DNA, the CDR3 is TGTGCCAGCAGCGGACACAGAACCTACGAGCAGTACTTC.

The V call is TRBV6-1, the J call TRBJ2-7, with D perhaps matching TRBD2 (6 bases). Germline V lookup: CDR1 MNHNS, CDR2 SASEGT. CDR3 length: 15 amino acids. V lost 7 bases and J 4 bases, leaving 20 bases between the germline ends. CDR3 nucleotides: TGTGCCAGCACCATATCGGGGGAGTCCGGGTACGAGCAGTACTTC. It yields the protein CASTISGESGYEQYF.

As DNA, the CDR3 is TGCAGTGCTAGTACGGGCTTGTGGGACGCGCACCAAGAGACCCAGTACTTC. Encoded protein: CSASTGLWDAHQETQYF. The chain combines TRBV20-1 with TRBJ2-5; D is possibly TRBD1 or TRBD2 (5 bases each). Trimming pared 3 bases from V and 0 bases from J, leaving 20 bases between. This CDR3 is 17 amino acids long. Germline values: CDR1 DFQATT, CDR2 SNEGSKA (reference sequence).

The CDR3 is CASSLPGDNEQFF. The CDR3 region has the DNA TGTGCCAGCAGCCTACCCGGGGACAATGAGCAGTTCTTC. The V call is TRBV28, the J call TRBJ2-1, with D possibly being TRBD2 (5 bases). CDR3 length equals 13 residues. Per germline, CDR1 MDHEN and CDR2 SYDVKM. The V and J ends lost 6 bases and 5 bases respectively, with 11 bases between them.

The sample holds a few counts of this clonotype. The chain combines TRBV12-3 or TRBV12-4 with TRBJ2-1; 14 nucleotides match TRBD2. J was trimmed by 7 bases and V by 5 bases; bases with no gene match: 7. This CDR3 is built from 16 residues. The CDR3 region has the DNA TGTGCCAGCAGTCCAAGACTAGCGGGAGGGCCTAATGAGCAGTTCTTC. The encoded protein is CASSPRLAGGPNEQFF.

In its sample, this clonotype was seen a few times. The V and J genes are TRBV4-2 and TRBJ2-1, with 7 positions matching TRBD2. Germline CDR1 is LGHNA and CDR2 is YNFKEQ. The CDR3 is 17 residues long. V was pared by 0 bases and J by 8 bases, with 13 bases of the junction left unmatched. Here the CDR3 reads CASSQDFRRELSDEQFF. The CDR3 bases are TGTGCCAGCAGCCAAGATTTTAGGCGGGAGTTGAGCGATGAGCAGTTCTTC.

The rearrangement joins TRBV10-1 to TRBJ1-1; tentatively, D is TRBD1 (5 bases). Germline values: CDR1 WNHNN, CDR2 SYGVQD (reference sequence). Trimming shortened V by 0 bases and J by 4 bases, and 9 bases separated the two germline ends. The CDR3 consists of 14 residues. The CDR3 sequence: CASSESPGGTEAFF. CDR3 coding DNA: TGCGCCAGCAGTGAGTCCCCCGGGGGCACTGAAGCTTTCTTT.

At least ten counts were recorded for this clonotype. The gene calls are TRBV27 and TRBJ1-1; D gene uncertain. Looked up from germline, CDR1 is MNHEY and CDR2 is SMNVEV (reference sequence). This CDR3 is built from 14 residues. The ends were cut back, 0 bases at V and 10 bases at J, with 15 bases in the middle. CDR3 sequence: CASSLSNSDKRAFF. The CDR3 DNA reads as TGTGCCAGCAGTTTATCGAACAGCGATAAACGAGCTTTCTTT.

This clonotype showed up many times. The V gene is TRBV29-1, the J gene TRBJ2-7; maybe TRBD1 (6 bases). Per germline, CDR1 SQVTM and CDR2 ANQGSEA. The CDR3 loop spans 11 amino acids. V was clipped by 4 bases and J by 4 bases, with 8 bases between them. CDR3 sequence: CSVVRGYEQYF. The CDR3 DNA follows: TGCAGCGTTGTCAGGGGATACGAGCAGTACTTC.

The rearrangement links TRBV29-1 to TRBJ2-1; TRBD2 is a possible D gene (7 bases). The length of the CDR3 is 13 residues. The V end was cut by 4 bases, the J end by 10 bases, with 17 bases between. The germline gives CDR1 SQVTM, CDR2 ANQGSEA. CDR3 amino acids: CSVVGGGPREQFF. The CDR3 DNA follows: TGCAGCGTTGTAGGGGGAGGGCCTCGGGAGCAGTTCTTC.

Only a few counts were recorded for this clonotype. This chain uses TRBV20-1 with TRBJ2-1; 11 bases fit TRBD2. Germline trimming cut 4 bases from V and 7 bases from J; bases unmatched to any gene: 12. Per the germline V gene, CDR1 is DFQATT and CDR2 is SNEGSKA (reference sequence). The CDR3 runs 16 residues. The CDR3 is CSAKGLAVKTRNEQFF. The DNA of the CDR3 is TGCAGTGCTAAGGGACTAGCGGTCAAAACGAGGAATGAGCAGTTCTTC.

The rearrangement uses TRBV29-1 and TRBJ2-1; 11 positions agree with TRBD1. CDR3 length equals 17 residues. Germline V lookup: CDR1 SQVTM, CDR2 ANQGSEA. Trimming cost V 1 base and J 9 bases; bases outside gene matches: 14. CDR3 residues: CSVEVAGQGAGVVEQFF. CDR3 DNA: TGCAGCGTTGAAGTCGCCGGACAGGGGGCCGGGGTTGTTGAGCAGTTCTTC.

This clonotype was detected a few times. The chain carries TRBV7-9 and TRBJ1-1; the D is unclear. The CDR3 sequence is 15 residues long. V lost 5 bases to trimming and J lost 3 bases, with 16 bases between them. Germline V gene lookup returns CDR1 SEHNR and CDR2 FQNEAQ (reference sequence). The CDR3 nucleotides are TGTGCCAGCAGCAAGTACGGAGGAACCGACACTGAAGCTTTCTTT. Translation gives CASSKYGGTDTEAFF.

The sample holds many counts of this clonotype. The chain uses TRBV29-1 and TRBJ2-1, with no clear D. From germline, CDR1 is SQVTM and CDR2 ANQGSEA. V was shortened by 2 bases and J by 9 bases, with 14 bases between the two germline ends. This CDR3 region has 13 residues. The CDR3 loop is CSVETAPTLEQFF. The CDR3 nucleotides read TGCAGCGTTGAAACGGCCCCAACTCTTGAGCAGTTCTTC.

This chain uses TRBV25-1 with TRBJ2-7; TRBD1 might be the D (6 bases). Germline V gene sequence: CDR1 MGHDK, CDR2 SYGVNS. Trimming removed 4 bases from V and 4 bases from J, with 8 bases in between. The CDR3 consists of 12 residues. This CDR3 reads CASSVTGYEQYF. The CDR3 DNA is TGTGCCAGCAGTGTTACAGGGTACGAGCAGTACTTC.

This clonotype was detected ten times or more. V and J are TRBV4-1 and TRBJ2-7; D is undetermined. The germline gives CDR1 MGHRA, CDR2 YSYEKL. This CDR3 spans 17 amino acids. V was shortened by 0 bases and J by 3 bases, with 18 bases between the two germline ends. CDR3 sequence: CASSQDPAVWYLYEQYF. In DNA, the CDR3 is TGCGCCAGCAGCCAAGATCCGGCGGTGTGGTACCTCTACGAGCAGTACTTC.